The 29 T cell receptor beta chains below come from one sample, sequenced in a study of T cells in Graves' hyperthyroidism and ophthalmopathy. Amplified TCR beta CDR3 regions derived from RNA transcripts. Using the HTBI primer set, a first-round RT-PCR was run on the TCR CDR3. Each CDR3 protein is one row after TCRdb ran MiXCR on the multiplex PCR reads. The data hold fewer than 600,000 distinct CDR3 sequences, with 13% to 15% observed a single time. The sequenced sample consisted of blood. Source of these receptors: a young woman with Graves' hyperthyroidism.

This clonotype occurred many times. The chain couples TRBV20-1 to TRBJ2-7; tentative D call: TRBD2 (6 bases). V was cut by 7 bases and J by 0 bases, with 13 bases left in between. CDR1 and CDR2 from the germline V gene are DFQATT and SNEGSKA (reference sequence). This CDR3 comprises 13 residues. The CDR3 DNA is TGCAGTGTCGCAGCGGGCAGCTCCTACGAGCAGTACGTC. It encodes CSVAAGSSYEQYV.

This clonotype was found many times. CDR3 sequence reads: CASSYSTSGTSSYEQYV. DNA for the CDR3: TGTGCCAGCAGTTACTCGACTAGCGGGACGTCCTCCTACGAGCAGTACGTC. The rearrangement links TRBV6-2 or TRBV6-3 to TRBJ2-7, with TRBD2 matching 11 bases. Germline CDR1 and CDR2: MNHEY and SVGEGT. The ends lost 0 bases at V and 0 bases at J; junction bases unmatched: 4. The CDR3 loop spans 17 amino acids.

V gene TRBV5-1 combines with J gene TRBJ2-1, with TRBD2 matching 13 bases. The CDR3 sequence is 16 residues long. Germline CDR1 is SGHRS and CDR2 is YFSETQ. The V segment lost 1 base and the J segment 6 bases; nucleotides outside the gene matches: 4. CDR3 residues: CASSLSGTSGINEQFF. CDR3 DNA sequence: TGCGCCAGCAGCTTGAGCGGGACTAGCGGGATCAATGAGCAGTTCTTC.

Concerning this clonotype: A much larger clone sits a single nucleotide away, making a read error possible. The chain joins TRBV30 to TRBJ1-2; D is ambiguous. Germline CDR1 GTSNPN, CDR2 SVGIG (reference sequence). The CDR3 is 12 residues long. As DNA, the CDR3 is TGTGCCTGGAGTGGGGTTAACTATTGCTACACCTTC. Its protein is CAWSGVNYCYTF.

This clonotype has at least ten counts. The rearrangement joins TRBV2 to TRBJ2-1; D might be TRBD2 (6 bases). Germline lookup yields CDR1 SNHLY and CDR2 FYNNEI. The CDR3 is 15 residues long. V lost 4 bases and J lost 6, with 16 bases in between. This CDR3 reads CASSGGDRDINEQFF. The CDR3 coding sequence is TGTGCCAGCAGTGGGGGGGACCGTGATATCAATGAGCAGTTCTTC.

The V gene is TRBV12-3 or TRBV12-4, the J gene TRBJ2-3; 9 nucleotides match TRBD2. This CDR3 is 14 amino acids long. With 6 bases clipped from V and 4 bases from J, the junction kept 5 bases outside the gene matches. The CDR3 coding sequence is TGTGCCAGCAGGGTAGCGGGAGTCGCAGATACGCAGTATTTT. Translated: CASRVAGVADTQYF.

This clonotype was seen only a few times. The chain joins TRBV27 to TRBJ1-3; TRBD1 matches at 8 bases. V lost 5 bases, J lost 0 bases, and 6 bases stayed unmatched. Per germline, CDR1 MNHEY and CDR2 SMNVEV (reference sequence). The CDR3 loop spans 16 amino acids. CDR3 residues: CASSPSTGDSGNTIYF. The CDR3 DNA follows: TGTGCCAGCAGTCCGTCGACAGGGGACTCTGGAAACACCATATATTTT.

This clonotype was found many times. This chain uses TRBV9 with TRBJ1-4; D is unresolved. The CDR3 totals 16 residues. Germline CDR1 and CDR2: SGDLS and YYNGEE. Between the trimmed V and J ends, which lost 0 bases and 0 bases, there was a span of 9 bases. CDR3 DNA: TGTGCCAGCAGCGTAGGGGCCCGGGCAACTAATGAAAAACTGTTTTTT. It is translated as CASSVGARATNEKLFF.

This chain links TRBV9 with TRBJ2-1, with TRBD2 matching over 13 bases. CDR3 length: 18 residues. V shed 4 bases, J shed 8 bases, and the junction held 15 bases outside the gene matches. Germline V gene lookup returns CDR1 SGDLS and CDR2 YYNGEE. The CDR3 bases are TGTGCCAGCAGCTCTAGACCCAACGGACTAGCGGGAGTACATGAGCAGTTCTTC. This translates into CASSSRPNGLAGVHEQFF.

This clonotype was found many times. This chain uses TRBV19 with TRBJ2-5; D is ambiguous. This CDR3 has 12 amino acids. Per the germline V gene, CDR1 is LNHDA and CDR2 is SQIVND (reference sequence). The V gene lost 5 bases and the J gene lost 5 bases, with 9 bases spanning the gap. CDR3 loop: CASSGIGETQYF. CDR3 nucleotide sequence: TGTGCCAGTAGTGGAATCGGGGAGACCCAGTACTTC.

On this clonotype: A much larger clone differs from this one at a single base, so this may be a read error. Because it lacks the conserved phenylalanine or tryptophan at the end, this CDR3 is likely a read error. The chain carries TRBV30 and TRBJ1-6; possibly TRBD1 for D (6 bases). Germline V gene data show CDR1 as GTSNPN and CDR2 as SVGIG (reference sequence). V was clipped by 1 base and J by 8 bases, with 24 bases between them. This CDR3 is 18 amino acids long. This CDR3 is CAWSATPRQDRPDSPLHS. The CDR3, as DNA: TGTGCCTGGAGTGCCACCCCCCGACAGGACAGACCAGATTCACCCCTCCACTCT.

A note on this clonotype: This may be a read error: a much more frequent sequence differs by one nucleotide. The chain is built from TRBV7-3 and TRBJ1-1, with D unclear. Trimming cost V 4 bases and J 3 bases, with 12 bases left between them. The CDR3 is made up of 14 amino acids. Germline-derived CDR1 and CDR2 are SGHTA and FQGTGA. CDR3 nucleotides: TGTGCCAGCAGCTCAATCGCGAGGGACACTGAAGCTTTCTTT. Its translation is CASSSIARDTEAFF.

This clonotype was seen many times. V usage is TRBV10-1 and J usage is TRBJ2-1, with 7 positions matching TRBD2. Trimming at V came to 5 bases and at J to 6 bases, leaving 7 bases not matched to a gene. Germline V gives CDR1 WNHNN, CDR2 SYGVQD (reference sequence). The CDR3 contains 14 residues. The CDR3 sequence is CASSNLAEINEQFF. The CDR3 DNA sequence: TGCGCCAGCAGTAACCTAGCGGAGATCAATGAGCAGTTCTTC.

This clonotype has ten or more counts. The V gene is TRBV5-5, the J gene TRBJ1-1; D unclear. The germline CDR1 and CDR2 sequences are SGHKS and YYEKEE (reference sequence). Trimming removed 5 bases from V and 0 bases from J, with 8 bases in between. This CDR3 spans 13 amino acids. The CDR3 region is CASSGVMNTEAFF. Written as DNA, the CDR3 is TGTGCCAGCAGTGGGGTAATGAACACTGAAGCTTTCTTT.

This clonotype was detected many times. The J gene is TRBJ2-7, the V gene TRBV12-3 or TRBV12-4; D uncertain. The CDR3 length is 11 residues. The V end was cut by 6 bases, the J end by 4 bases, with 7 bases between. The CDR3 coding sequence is TGTGCCAGCAGCTTGGGTTACGAGCAGTACTTC. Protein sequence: CASSLGYEQYF.

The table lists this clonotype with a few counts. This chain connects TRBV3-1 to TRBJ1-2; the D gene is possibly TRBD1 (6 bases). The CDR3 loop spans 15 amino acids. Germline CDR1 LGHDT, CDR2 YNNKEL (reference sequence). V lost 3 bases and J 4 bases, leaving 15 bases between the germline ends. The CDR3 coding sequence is TGTGCCAGCAGCCAGTTCGACAGGCCCATCTATGGCTACACCTTC. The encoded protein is CASSQFDRPIYGYTF.

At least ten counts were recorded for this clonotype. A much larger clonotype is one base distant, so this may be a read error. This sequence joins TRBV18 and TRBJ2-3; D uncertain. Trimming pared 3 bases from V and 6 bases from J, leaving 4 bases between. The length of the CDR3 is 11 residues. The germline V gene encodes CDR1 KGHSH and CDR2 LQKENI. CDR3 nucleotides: TGTGCCAGCTCACCTCAGGATACGCAGTATTTT. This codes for CASSPQDTQYF. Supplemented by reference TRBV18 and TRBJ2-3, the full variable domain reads NAGVMQNPRHLVRRRGQEARLRCSPMKGHSHVYWYRQLPEEGLKFMVYLQKENIIDESGMPKERFSAEFPKEGPSILRIQQVVRGDSAAYFCASSPQDTQYFGPGTRLTVL.

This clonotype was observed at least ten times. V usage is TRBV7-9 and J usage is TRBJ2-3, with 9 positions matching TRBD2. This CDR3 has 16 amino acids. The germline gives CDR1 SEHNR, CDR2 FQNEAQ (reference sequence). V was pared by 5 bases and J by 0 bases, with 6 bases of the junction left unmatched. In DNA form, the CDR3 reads TGTGCCAGCAGCCCGCGACTAGCGGAAAGCACAGATACGCAGTATTTT. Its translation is CASSPRLAESTDTQYF.

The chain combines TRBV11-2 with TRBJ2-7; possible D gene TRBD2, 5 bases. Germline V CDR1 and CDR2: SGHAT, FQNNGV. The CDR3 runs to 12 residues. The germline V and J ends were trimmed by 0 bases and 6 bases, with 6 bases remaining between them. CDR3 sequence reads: CASSLDGVEQYF. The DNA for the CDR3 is TGTGCCAGCAGCTTAGACGGGGTCGAGCAGTACTTC. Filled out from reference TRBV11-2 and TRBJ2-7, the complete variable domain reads EAGVAQSPRYKIIEKRQSVAFWCNPISGHATLYWYQQILGQGPKLLIQFQNNGVVDDSQLPKDRFSAERLKGVDSTLKIQPAKLEDSAVYLCASSLDGVEQYFGPGTRLTVT.

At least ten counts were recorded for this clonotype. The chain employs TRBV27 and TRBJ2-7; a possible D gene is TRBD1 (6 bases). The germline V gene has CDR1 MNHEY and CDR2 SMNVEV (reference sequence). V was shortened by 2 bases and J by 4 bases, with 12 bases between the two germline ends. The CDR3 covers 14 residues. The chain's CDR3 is CASSLLGQQYEQYF. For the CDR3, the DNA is TGTGCCAGCAGTTTACTTGGACAGCAGTACGAGCAGTACTTC.

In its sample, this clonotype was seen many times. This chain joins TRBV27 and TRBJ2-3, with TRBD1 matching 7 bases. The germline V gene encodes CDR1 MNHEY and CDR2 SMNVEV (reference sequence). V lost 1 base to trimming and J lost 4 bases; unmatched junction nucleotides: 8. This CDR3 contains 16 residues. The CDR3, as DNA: TGTGCCAGCAGTTTATTGGTGACAGGGAGACCAGATACGCAGTATTTT. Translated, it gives CASSLLVTGRPDTQYF.

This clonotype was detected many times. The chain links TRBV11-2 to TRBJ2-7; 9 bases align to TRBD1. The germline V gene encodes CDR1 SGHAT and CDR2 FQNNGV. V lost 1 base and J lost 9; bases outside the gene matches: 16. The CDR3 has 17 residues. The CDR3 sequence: CASSLVGTGLPLLGQYF. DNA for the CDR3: TGTGCCAGCAGCTTAGTAGGGACAGGGCTGCCACTACTCGGGCAGTACTTC.

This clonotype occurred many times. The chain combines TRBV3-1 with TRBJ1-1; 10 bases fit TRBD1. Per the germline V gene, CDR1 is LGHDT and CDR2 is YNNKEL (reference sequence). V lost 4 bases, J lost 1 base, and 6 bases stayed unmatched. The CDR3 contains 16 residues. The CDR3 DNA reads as TGTGCCAGCAGCCCAGGACAGGGGGGATCGAACACTGAAGCTTTCTTT. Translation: CASSPGQGGSNTEAFF.

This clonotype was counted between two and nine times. The CDR3 sequence: CASSQVPGGITDTQYF. The CDR3 region has the DNA TGTGCCAGCAGCCAAGTCCCGGGAGGGATCACAGATACGCAGTATTTT. The chain is built from TRBV3-1 and TRBJ2-3, with TRBD2 matching 8 bases. Germline CDR1 LGHDT, CDR2 YNNKEL (reference sequence). This CDR3 spans 16 amino acids. Losses at the gene ends were 1 base for V and 2 bases for J; bases not matched to a gene: 5.

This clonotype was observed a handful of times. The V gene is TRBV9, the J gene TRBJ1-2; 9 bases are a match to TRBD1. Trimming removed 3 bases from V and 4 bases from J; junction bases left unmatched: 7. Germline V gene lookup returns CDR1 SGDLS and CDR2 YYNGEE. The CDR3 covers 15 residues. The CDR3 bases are TGTGCCAGCAGCGCAAACCCGGGACAGGGCTATGGCTACACCTTC. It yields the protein CASSANPGQGYGYTF.

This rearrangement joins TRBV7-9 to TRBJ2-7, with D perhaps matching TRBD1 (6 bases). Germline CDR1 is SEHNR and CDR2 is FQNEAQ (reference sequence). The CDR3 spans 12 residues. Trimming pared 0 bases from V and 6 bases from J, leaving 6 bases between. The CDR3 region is CASSLAGAEQYF. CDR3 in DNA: TGTGCCAGCAGCTTAGCGGGGGCCGAGCAGTACTTC. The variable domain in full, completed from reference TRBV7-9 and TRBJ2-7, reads DTGVSQNPRHKITKRGQNVTFRCDPISEHNRLYWYRQTLGQGPEFLTYFQNEAQLEKSRLLSDRFSAERPKGSFSTLEIQRTEQGDSAMYLCASSLAGAEQYFGPGTRLTVT.

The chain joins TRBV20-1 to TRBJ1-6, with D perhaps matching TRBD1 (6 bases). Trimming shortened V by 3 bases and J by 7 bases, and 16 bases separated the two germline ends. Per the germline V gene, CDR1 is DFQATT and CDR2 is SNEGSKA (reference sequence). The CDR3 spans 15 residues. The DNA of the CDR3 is TGCAGTGCTAGTAGAGGGGGTCTTAGGAATTCACCCCTCCACTTT. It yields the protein CSASRGGLRNSPLHF.

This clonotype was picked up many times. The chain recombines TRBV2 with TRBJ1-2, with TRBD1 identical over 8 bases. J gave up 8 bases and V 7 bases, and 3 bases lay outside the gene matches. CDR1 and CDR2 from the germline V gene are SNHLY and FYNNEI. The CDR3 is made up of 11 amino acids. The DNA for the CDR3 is TGTGCCAGCATCGACAGGGGCGGCTACACCTTC. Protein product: CASIDRGGYTF.

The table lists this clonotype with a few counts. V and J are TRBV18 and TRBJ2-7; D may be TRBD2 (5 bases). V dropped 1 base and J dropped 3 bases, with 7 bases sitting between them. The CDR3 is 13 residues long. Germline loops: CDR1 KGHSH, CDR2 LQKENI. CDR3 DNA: TGTGCCAGCTCACCACGTCGGGGCTACGAGCAGTACGTC. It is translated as CASSPRRGYEQYV.